Sequencing of this T cell receptor (beta chain) was carried out in a study of read filtering for tumor transcriptome and immune sequencing. Study-level information: About 8 patients were R-ISS I, 16 were R-ISS II, 6 or 7 were R-ISS III. Whole-transcriptome libraries were prepared after DNase treatment. Findings and caveats of the study: Approximately 82% of IR-seq clonotypes had one read, totaling around 3.5% of reads; RNA-seq: 74.6% and 44.6%.

From 350 to 500 ng of RNA, a library with molecular barcoded alpha/delta and beta/gamma adaptors was made. TCRdb ran MiXCR on the reads and lists one entry per CDR3 protein. Of around 38,000 distinct CDR3 sequences in the sample, 12% to 15% were seen once. Trimming stripped 6 bases from V and 7 bases from J, with 10 bases between. Per germline, CDR1 MNHNY and CDR2 SVGAGI (reference sequence). This CDR3 has 11 residues. At least ten counts were recorded for this clonotype. What it recognizes is unknown. The chain has TRBV6-6 and TRBJ2-7, with TRBD2 as a possible D gene (6 bases). The source of this sequence is a donor aged 40 or over with multiple myeloma. The sequencing sample was made of a population of CD138-negative cells sorted from bone marrow. CDR3 region: CASRLAGEQYF. The DNA of the CDR3 is TGTGCCAGCAGACTGGCGGGGGAGCAGTACTTC.